This TCR beta chain came from a study of T-cell memory formation after mild COVID-19 (dated by TCRdb to the early 2020s). For the wider study: TCR sequence clusters from the two donors were largely donor specific. Longitudinal TCRalpha and TCRbeta repertoire sequencing tracked T-cell clones expanding and contracting after mild COVID-19 in two donors. Two young, previously healthy adult volunteers, one female and one male, were included in the cohort.

At the junction V is shortened by 2 bases and J by 8 bases; bases outside the gene matches: 4. CDR1 and CDR2, per the germline V gene (reference sequence), are DFQATT and SNEGSKA. The CDR3 sequence holds 13 residues, the cysteine and phenylalanine included. Of the read, only the CDR3 DNA is kept; its 39 bases are in frame from base 1. Overall study outcomes, separate from this receptor: Balanced CD4/CD8 phenotypes were observed for clones contracting from day 15 to 85, whereas a bias towards CD4+ was observed for a second wave of clones expanding from day 15 to 37. Only a couple of mild cases were covered by the study, and larger cohorts that include severe cases with pre-infection samples were considered necessary. SARS-CoV-2 specificity was not confirmed for the second-wave clones peaking on day 37. Some responding clones were found in pre-infection memory, which suggests that pre-existing cross-reactive memory T cells took part in the SARS-CoV-2 response. Contracting CD4+ clones were located mainly in the CM and EM memory subsets, whereas CD8+ clones were found to be enriched in EMRA.

Instrument on record: Illumina NovaSeq 6000. TCRalpha and TCRbeta cDNA libraries were built by 5'RACE with constant-segment primers, adding sample barcodes and unique molecular identifiers. RNA was extracted from every sample with Trizol reagent. Library amplification was performed in two PCR steps, and a second sample barcode and Illumina TruSeq adapters were introduced in the second step. Sequencing of libraries was performed on an Illumina NovaSeq with 2 x 150 bp paired-end reads. The source study handled its data this way. The reads were demultiplexed and collapsed into UMI-guided consensus sequences using migec v1.2.7. Using mixcr v2.1.11, the UMI consensuses were aligned to TRA and TRB V and J templates and assembled into clonotypes. A clonotype was counted as expanded or contracted only if both edgeR and NoisET called the change significant, with noise models trained on biological replicates. For edgeR calls, a false discovery rate-adjusted p below 0.01 and a log2 fold-change threshold of 1 were applied. As an exploratory analysis of dynamics, PCA with hierarchical clustering was applied to max-normalized trajectories of the 1000 most abundant clonotypes. Each responding clone was given a CD4 or CD8 phenotype based on the CD4+ and CD8+ repertoires, which had been sequenced separately. TCRdb itself trimmed the public reads at Q25 with fastp, ran MiXCR and retained productive beta chains. Identical CDR3 protein sequences are pooled into one entry, listed with their most common genes and DNA. In this record, the V and J calls reflect TCRdb's handling and not the investigators' own analysis. The sample table contains 95,000 to 120,000 distinct CDR3 sequences; only one count was recorded for around 17% of them. Around 5.1% of the sample lies in the top ten.

Ficoll-Paque density gradient centrifugation was used to isolate PBMCs. A word on this clonotype: What antigen it recognizes has not been identified. It has no much larger one-base neighbor in the sample; base qualities were not kept.

The TCR sequence derives from a man younger than 35 who had mild COVID-19 (a few samples of this study predate the infection). The sample titles of this study are shuffled in the database, so cell type and time point are left out; the donor was told from shared clones. Here the chain combines TRBV20-1 and TRBJ2-1; TRBD1 aligns with 9 central bases. The sample taken for sequencing was PBMCs or a T cell subset sorted from them (not recorded which). The CDR3 reads as follows: CSARSTGGDEQFF. At the DNA level, the sequence is TGCAGTGCTAGATCGACAGGGGGGGATGAGCAGTTCTTC.